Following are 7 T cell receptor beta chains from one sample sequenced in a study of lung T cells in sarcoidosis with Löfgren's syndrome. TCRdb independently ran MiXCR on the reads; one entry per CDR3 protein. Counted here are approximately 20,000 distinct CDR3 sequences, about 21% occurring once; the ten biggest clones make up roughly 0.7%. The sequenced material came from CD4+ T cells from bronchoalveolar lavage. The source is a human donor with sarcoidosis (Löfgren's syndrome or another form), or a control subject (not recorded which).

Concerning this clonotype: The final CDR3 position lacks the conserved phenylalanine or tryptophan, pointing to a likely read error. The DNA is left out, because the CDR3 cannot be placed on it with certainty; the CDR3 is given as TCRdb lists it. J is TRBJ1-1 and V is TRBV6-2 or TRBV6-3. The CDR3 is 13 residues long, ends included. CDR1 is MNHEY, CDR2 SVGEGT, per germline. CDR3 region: CASTPNLGTEAFL.

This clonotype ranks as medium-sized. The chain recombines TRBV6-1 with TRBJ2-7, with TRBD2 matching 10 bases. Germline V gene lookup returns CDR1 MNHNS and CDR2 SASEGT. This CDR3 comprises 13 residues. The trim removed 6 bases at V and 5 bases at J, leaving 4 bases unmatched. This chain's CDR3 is CASRLAGTDEQYF. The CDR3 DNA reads TGTGCCAGCAGACTAGCGGGAACCGACGAGCAGTACTTC.

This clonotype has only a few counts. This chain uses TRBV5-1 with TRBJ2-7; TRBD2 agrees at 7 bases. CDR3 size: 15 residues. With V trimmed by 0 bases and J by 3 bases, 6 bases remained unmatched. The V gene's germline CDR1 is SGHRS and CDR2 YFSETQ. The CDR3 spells CASSLAGVAGYEQYF. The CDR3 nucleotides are TGCGCCAGCAGCTTGGCGGGGGTAGCGGGCTACGAGCAGTACTTC. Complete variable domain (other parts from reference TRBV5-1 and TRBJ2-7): KAGVTQTPRYLIKTRGQQVTLSCSPISGHRSVSWYQQTPGQGLQFLFEYFSETQRNKGNFPGRFSGRQFSNSRSEMNVSTLELGDSALYLCASSLAGVAGYEQYFGPGTRLTVT.

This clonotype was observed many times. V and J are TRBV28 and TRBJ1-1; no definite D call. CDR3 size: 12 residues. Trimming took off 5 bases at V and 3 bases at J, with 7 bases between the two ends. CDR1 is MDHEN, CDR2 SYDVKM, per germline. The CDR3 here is CASSLTHTEAFF. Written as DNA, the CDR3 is TGTGCCAGCAGTCTCACTCACACTGAAGCTTTCTTT.

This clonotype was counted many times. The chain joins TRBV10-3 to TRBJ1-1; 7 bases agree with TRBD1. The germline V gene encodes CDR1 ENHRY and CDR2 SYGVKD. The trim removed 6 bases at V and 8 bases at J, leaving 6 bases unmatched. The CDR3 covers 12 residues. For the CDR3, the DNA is TGTGCCATCAGCAACAGGGGATCCGAAGCTTTCTTT. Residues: CAISNRGSEAFF.

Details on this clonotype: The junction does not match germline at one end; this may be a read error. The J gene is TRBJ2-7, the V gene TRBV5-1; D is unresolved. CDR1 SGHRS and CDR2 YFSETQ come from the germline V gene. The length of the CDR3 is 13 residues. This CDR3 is CASSLPGSYGQYF. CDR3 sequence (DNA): TGCGCCAGCAGCTTGCCTGGCTCCTACGGGCAGTACTTC. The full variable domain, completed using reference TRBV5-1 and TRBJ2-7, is KAGVTQTPRYLIKTRGQQVTLSCSPISGHRSVSWYQQTPGQGLQFLFEYFSETQRNKGNFPGRFSGRQFSNSRSEMNVSTLELGDSALYLCASSLPGSYGQYFGPGTRLTVT.

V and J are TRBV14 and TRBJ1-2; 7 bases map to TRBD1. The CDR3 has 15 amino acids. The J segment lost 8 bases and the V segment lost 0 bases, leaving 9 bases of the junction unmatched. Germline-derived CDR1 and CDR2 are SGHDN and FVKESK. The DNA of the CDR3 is TGTGCCAGCAGCCAAGAAATTGCGGCAGGGGGAGGCTACACCTTC. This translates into CASSQEIAAGGGYTF.